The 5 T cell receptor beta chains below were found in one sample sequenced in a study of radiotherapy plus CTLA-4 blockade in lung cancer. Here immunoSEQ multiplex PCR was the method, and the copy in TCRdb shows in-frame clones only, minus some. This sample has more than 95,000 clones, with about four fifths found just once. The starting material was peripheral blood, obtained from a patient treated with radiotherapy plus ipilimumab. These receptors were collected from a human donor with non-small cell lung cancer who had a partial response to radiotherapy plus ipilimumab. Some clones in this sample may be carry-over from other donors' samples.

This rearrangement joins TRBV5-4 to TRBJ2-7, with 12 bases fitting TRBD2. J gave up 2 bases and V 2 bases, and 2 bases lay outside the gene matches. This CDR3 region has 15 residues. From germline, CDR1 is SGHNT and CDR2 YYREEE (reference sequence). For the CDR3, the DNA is TGTGCCAGCAGCTTCAGGACTAGCGGGACCTACGAGCAGTACTTC. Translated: CASSFRTSGTYEQYF.

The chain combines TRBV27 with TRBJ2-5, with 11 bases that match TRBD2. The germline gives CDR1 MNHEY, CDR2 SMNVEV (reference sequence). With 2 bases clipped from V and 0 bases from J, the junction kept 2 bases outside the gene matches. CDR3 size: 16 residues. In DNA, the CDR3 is TGTGCCAGCAGTTTAATAGCGGGGGGGTACCAAGAGACCCAGTACTTC. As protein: CASSLIAGGYQETQYF.

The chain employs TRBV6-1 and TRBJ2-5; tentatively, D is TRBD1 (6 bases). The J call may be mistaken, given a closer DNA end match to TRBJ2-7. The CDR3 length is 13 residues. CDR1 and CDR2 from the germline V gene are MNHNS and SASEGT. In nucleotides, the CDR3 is TGTGCCAGCAGTTTCGGGACATCCTACGAGCAGTACTTC. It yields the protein CASSFGTSYEQYF.

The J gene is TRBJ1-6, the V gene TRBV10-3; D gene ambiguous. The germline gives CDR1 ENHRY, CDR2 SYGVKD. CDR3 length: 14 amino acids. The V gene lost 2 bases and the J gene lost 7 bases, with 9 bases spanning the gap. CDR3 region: CAISEQVLNSPLHF. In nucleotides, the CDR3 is TGTGCCATCAGTGAGCAGGTACTGAATTCACCCCTCCACTTT.

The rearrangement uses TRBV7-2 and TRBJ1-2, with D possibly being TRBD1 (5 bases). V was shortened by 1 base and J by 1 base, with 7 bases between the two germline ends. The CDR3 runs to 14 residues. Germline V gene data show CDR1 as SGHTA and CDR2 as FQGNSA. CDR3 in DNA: TGTGCCAGCAGCTTAGGGGGCAGTAACTATGGCTACACCTTC. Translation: CASSLGGSNYGYTF.